This T cell receptor (beta chain) was identified in a study of regulatory T cells in long-lasting Graves disease. Study findings and constraints: New patients shared around 1,000 public clonotypes, and persistent patients shared more, with about 2,700.

As for time point: newly diagnosed GD, antithyroid drugs for less than 3 months. The TCR library was made from RNA that had been extracted from PBMCs in TRIzol. Collection of peripheral blood (around 10 milliliters) was done using EDTA tubes. This clonotype showed up many times. Its cognate antigen is unknown. Building of the TCR beta libraries involved iRepertoire HTBI primers and Arm-PCR of CDR3 regions. TCRdb re-called the multiplex PCR reads through MiXCR, storing one row per CDR3 protein. The table includes approximately 250,000 distinct CDR3 sequences, about 18% detected once. The TCR originated in a female donor with Graves disease. The specimen comprised peripheral blood mononuclear cells (PBMCs), sampled at new diagnosis, from a patient treated with antithyroid drugs.

For the CDR3, the DNA is TGTGCCAGCAGCTTAAACGAGGGATTGAACACTGAAGCTTTCTTT. The encoded protein is CASSLNEGLNTEAFF. The chain is built from TRBV7-3 and TRBJ1-1; D not resolved. This CDR3 region has 15 residues. CDR1 and CDR2 (germline): SGHTA, FQGTGA. Trimming took off 1 base at V and 0 bases at J, with 9 bases between the two ends.